Each of the 11 T cell receptor beta chains below was sequenced from the same sample in a study of response to subunit inactivated influenza vaccine. Each CDR3 protein gets one entry after TCRdb re-called the RT-PCR reads with MiXCR. The sample has 630,000 or so distinct CDR3 sequences; 15% to 18% are singletons. This specimen was PBMCs from blood, taken 11 to 12 days after vaccination. The receptors stem from a man in his fifties who received an inactivated influenza vaccine.

This clonotype was seen a handful of times. The chain recombines TRBV20-1 with TRBJ2-1; possible D gene TRBD1, 6 bases. The CDR3 length is 13 residues. CDR1 and CDR2 (germline): DFQATT, SNEGSKA (reference sequence). The V end was cut by 0 bases, the J end by 6 bases, with 9 bases between. The CDR3 loop reads CSAREPGVNEQFF. Here the CDR3 DNA reads TGCAGTGCTAGAGAACCAGGGGTCAATGAGCAGTTCTTC.

There are a few counts of this clonotype. The chain joins TRBV4-2 to TRBJ1-3; no definite D call. CDR1 and CDR2 (germline): LGHNA, YNFKEQ. This CDR3 contains 14 residues. Trimming took 4 bases from V and 0 from J, leaving 7 bases between them. This CDR3 reads CASSPTSSGNTIYF. The CDR3 DNA reads TGTGCCAGCAGCCCTACAAGCTCTGGAAACACCATATATTTT.

The chain recombines TRBV12-3 or TRBV12-4 with TRBJ2-1; D is tentatively TRBD1 or TRBD2 (5 bases each). V lost 4 bases, J lost 9 bases, and 10 bases lay in between. The CDR3 loop spans 12 amino acids. The CDR3 reads CASSWTGTEQFF. CDR3 bases: TGTGCCAGCAGTTGGACCGGGACTGAGCAGTTCTTC.

V is TRBV3-1 and J is TRBJ2-6; D is possibly TRBD1 (5 bases). This CDR3 has 19 amino acids. Per germline, CDR1 LGHDT and CDR2 YNNKEL (reference sequence). The V end lost 7 bases, the J end lost 3 bases, and 25 bases lay between the germline ends. CDR3 in DNA: TGTGCCAGCACCCTTGACTTGCAGGGTGTATCAAGTGGGGCCAACGTCCTGACTTTC. Protein: CASTLDLQGVSSGANVLTF.

This clonotype has a handful of counts. V gene TRBV30 combines with J gene TRBJ2-7, with D tentatively TRBD2 (5 bases). The CDR3 loop spans 14 amino acids. V lost 0 bases, J lost 7 bases, and 16 bases lay in between. CDR1 GTSNPN and CDR2 SVGIG come from the germline V gene (reference sequence). CDR3 residues: CAWSVKGFGGEQYF. CDR3 bases: TGTGCCTGGAGTGTCAAGGGTTTCGGAGGAGAGCAGTACTTC.

For this clonotype: One end of the junction fails to match germline, which may point to a read error. This chain uses TRBV28 with TRBJ2-7; 7 bases line up with TRBD2. The CDR3 has 13 residues. CDR1 is MDHEN, CDR2 SYDVKM, per germline. CDR3 in DNA: TGTGCCAGCAGTTTAAAAGGGAGCGGGGTATTTCACTTC. Translating it yields CASSLKGSGVFHF. Supplemented by reference TRBV28 and TRBJ2-7, the full variable domain reads DVKVTQSSRYLVKRTGEKVFLECVQDMDHENMFWYRQDPGLGLRLIYFSYDVKMKEKGDIPEGYSVSREKKERFSLILESASTNQTSMYLCASSLKGSGVFHFGPGTRLTVT.

This clonotype came up a few times. The chain uses TRBV3-1 and TRBJ2-7; D uncertain. Between the trimmed V and J ends, which lost 0 bases and 5 bases, there was a span of 11 bases. CDR3 size: 14 residues. CDR1 and CDR2 (germline): LGHDT, YNNKEL (reference sequence). The chain's CDR3 is CASSQDTRYHEQYF. The DNA for the CDR3 is TGTGCCAGCAGCCAAGATACACGTTATCACGAGCAGTACTTC.

The rearrangement links TRBV30 to TRBJ2-5; 10 bases match TRBD1. The CDR3 sequence is 14 residues long. Germline CDR1 and CDR2: GTSNPN and SVGIG (reference sequence). The J segment lost 4 bases and the V segment lost 0 bases, leaving 2 bases of the junction unmatched. This CDR3 reads CAWSVWDRGETQYF. The DNA for the CDR3 is TGTGCCTGGAGTGTATGGGACAGGGGAGAGACCCAGTACTTC. Supplemented by reference TRBV30 and TRBJ2-5, the full variable domain reads SQTIHQWPATLVQPVGSPLSLECTVEGTSNPNLYWYRQAAGRGLQLLFYSVGIGQISSEVPQNLSASRPQDRQFILSSKKLLLSDSGFYLCAWSVWDRGETQYFGPGTRLLVL.

The rearrangement joins TRBV5-1 to TRBJ2-3; the D call may be TRBD1 or TRBD2 (5 bases each). Trimming cost V 6 bases and J 2 bases, with 13 bases left between them. The CDR3 sequence is 14 residues long. Germline loops: CDR1 SGHRS, CDR2 YFSETQ. The CDR3 nucleotides read TGCGCCAGCACCTCCGGGGCCTACACAGATACGCAGTATTTT. It encodes CASTSGAYTDTQYF.

This clonotype was seen more than once but under ten times. This chain connects TRBV20-1 to TRBJ2-1, with a tentative D call TRBD2 (5 bases). This CDR3 comprises 14 residues. V gave up 0 bases and J gave up 3 bases, with 9 bases separating them. Per germline, CDR1 DFQATT and CDR2 SNEGSKA (reference sequence). The CDR3 sequence is CSAREGSIYNEQFF. CDR3 DNA: TGCAGTGCTAGAGAAGGGAGTATCTACAATGAGCAGTTCTTC.

This clonotype was counted only a few times. The CDR3 bases are TGTGCCAGCAGTTTAGTGGGGAGGGACTATGGCTACACCTTC. Protein sequence: CASSLVGRDYGYTF. The rearrangement joins TRBV28 to TRBJ1-2; D ambiguous. The CDR3 length is 14 residues. V gave up 2 bases and J gave up 3 bases, with 10 bases separating them. Germline lookup yields CDR1 MDHEN and CDR2 SYDVKM.